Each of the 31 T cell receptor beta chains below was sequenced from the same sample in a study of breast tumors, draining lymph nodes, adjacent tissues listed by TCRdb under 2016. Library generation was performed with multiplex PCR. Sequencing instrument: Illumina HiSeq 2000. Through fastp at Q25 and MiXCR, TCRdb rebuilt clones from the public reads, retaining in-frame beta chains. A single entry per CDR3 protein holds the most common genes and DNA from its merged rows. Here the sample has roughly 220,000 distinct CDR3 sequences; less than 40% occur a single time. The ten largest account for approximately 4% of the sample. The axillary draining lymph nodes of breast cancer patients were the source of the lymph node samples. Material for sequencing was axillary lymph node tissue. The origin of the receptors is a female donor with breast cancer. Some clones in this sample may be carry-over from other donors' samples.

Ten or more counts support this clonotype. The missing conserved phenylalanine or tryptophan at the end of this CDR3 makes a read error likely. The CDR3 spells CASRQGSYNSPLHL. CDR3 coding DNA: TGTGCCAGCAGACAAGGCTCCTATAATTCACCCCTCCACCTT. The chain joins TRBV2 to TRBJ1-6; D is uncertain. The CDR3 covers 14 residues. Per the germline V gene, CDR1 is SNHLY and CDR2 is FYNNEI. V lost 6 bases and J 0 bases, leaving 6 bases between the germline ends.

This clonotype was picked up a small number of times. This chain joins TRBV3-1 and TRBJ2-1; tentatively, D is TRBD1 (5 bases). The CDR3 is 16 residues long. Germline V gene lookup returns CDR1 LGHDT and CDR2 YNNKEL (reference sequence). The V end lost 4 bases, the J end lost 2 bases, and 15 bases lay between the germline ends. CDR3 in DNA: TGTGCCAGCAGCCTATTAGCTACAGGACCCTACAATGAGCAGTTCTTC. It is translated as CASSLLATGPYNEQFF.

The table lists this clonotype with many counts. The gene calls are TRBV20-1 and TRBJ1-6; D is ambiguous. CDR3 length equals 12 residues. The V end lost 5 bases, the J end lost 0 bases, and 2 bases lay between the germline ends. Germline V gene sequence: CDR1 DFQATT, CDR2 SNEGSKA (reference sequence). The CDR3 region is CSAHSYNSPLHF. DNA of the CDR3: TGCAGTGCTCACTCCTATAATTCACCCCTCCACTTT.

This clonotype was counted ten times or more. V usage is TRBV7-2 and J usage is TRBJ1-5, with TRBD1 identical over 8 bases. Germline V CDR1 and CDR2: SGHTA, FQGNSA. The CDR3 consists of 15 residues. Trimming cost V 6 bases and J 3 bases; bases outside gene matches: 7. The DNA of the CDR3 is TGTGCCAGCAGGAAGACAGGGGACCCCAATCAGCCCCAGCATTTT. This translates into CASRKTGDPNQPQHF.

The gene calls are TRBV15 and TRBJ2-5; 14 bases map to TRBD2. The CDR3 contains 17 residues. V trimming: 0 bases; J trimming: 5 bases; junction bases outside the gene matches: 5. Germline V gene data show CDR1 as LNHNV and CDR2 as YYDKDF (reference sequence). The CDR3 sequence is CATSRDLGTSGSETQYF. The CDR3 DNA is TGTGCCACCAGCAGAGATCTAGGGACTAGCGGGAGTGAGACCCAGTACTTC.

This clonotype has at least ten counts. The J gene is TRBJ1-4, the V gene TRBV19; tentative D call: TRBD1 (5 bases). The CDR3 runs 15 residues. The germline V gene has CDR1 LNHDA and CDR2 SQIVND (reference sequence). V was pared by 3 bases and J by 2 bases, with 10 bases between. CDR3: CASSMVGATNEKLFF. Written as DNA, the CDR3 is TGTGCCAGTAGTATGGTCGGGGCGACTAATGAAAAACTGTTTTTT.

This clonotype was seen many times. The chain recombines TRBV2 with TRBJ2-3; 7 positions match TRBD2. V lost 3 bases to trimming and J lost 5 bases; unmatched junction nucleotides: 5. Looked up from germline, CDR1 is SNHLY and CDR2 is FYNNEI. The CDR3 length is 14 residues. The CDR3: CASSEGLMRDTQYF. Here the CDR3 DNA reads TGTGCCAGCAGTGAGGGACTAATGAGAGATACGCAGTATTTT.

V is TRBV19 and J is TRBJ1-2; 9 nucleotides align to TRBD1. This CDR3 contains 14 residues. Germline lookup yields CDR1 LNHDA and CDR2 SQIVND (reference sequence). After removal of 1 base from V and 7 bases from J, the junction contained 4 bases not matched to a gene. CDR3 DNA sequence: TGTGCCAGTAGTATAGCACAGGGGGCGCGTGGCTACACCTTC. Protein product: CASSIAQGARGYTF.

The DNA of the CDR3 is TGTGCCAGCAGTTACGTGCGTAGGGAGCTCCACTTT. Its protein product is CASSYVRRELHF. V and J are TRBV6-5 and TRBJ1-6; D gene uncertain. The CDR3 has 12 residues. Germline V CDR1 and CDR2: MNHEY, SVGAGI. The V end lost 2 bases, the J end lost 16 bases, and 12 bases lay between the germline ends.

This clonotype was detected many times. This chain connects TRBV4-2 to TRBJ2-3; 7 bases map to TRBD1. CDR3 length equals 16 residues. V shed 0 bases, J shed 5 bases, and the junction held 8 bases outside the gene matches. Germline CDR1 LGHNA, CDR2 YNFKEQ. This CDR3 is CASSQDATGSGDTQYF. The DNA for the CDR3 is TGTGCCAGCAGCCAAGATGCGACAGGGTCGGGAGATACGCAGTATTTT.

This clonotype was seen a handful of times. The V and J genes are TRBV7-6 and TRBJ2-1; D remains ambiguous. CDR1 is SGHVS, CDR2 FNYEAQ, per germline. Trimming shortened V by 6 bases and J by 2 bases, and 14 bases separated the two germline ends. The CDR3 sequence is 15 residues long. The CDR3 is CASSLSLGTYNEQFF. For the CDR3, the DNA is TGTGCCAGCAGTTTGTCCTTGGGGACCTACAATGAGCAGTTCTTC.

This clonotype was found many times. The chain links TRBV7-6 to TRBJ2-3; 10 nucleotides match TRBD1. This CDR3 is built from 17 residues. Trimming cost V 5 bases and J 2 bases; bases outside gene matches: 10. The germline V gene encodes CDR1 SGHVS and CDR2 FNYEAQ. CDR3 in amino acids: CASSSRRGQGDTDTQYF. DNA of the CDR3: TGTGCCAGCAGCAGCCGTAGAGGACAGGGGGACACAGATACGCAGTATTTT.

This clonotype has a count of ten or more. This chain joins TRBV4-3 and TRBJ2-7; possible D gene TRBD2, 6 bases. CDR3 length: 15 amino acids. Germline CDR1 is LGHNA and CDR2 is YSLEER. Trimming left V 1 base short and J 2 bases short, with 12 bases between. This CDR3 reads CASSQGRDSAYEQYF. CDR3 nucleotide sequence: TGCGCCAGCAGCCAAGGCCGGGACTCGGCCTACGAGCAGTACTTC.

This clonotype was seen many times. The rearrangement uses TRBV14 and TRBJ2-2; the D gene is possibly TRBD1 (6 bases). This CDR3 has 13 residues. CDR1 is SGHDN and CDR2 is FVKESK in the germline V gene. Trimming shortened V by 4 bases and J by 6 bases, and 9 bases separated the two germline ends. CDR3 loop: CASSRQAAGELFF. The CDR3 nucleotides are TGTGCCAGCAGCCGACAGGCGGCCGGGGAGCTGTTTTTT.

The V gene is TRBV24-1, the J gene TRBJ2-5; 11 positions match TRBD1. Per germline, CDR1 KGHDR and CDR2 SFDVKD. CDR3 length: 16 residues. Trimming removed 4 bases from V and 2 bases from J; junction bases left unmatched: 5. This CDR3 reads CATSDPGQGAQETQYF. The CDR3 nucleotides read TGTGCCACCAGTGACCCCGGACAGGGGGCGCAAGAGACCCAGTACTTC.

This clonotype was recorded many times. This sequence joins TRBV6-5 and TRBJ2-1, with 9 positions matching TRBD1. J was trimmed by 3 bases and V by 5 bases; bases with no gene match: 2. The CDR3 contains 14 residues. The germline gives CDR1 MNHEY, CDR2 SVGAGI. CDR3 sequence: CASSETGGYNEQFF. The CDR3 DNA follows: TGTGCCAGCAGTGAGACAGGGGGCTACAATGAGCAGTTCTTC.

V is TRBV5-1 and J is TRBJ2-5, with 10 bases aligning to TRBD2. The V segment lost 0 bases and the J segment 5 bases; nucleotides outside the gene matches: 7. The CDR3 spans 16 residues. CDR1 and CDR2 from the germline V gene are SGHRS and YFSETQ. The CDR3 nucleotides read TGCGCCAGCAGCTTGGGGGCTAGCGGGAGCGGGGAGACCCAGTACTTC. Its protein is CASSLGASGSGETQYF.

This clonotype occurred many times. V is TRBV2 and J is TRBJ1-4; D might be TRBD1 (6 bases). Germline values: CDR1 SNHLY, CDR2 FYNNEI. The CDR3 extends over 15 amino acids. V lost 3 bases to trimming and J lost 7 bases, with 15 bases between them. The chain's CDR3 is CASSDRGAPGEKLFF. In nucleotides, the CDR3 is TGTGCCAGCAGTGATCGGGGGGCGCCGGGTGAAAAACTGTTTTTT.

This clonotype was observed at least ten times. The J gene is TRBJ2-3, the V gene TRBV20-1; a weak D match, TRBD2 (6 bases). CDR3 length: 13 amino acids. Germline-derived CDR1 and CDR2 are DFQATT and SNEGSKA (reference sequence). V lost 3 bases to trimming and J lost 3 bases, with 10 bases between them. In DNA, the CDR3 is TGCAGTGCTAGGGGAGGAAGGACAGATACGCAGTATTTT. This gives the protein CSARGGRTDTQYF.

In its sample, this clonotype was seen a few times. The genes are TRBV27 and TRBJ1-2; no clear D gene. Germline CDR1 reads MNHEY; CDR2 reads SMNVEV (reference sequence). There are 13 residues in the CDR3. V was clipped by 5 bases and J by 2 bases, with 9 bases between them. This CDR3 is CASSPRENYGYTF. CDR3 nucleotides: TGTGCCAGCAGTCCCCGGGAGAACTATGGCTACACCTTC.

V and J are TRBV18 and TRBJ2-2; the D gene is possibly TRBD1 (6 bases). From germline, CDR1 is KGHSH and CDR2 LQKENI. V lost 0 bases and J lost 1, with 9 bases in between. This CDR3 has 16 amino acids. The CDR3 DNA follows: TGTGCCAGCTCACCACCGGGCAGGGGGAACACCGGGGAGCTGTTTTTT. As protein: CASSPPGRGNTGELFF.

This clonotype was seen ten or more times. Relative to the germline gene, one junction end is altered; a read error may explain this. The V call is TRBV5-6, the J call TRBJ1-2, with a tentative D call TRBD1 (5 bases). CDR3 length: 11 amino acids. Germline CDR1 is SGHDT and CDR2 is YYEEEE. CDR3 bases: TGTGCCAGCAGCTTGGGTACAGGAGTCTCCTTC. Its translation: CASSLGTGVSF.

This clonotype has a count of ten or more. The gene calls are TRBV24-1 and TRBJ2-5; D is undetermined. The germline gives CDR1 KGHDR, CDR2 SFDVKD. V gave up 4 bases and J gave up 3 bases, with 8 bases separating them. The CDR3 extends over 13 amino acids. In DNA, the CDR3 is TGTGCCACCAGTGACAGTGTCAAAGAGACCCAGTACTTC. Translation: CATSDSVKETQYF.

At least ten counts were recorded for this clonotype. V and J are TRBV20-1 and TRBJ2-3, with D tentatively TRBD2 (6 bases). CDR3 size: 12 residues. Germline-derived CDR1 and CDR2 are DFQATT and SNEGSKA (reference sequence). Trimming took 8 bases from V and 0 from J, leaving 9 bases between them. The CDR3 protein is CSCGVSTDTQYF. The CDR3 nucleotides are TGCAGTTGCGGGGTTAGCACAGATACGCAGTATTTT.

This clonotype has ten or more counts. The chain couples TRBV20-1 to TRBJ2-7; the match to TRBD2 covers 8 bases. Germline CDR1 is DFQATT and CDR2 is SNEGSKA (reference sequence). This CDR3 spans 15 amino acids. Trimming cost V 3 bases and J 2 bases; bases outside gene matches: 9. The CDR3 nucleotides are TGCAGTGCTAGGGGGACTAGATCTTCGACCTACGAGCAGTACTTC. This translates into CSARGTRSSTYEQYF.

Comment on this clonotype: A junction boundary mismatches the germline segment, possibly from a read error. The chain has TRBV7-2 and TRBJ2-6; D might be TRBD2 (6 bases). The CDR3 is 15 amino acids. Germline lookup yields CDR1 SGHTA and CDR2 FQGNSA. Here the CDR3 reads CASSLGGAGANVLPF. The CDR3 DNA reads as TGTGCCAGCAGCCTAGGCGGGGCCGGGGCCAACGTCCTGCCTTTC.

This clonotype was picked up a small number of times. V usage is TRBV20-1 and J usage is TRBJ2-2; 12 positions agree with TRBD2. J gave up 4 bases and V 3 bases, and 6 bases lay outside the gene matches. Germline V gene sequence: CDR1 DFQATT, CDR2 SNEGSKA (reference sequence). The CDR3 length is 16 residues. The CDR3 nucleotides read TGCAGTGCTAGTCGGCTGACTAGCGGGGGCACCGGGGAGCTGTTTTTT. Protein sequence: CSASRLTSGGTGELFF.

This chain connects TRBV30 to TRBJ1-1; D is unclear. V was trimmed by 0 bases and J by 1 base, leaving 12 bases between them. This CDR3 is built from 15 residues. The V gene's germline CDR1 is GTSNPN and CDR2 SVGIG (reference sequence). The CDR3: CAWSVWGSANTEAFF. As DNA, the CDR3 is TGTGCCTGGAGTGTATGGGGAAGTGCGAACACTGAAGCTTTCTTT.

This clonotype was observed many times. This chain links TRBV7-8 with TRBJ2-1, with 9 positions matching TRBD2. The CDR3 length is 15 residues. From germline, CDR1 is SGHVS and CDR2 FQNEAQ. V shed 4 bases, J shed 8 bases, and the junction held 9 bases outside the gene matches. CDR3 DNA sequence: TGTGCCAGCAGCTCAAAAGCGGGAGGAGGTTATGAGCAGTTCTTC. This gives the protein CASSSKAGGGYEQFF.

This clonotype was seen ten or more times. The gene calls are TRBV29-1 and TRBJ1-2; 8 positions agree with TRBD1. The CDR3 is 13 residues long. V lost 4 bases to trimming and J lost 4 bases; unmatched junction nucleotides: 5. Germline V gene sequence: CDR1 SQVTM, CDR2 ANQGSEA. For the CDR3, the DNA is TGCAGCGTTGCGTCAGGGGGCATCTATGGCTACACCTTC. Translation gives CSVASGGIYGYTF.

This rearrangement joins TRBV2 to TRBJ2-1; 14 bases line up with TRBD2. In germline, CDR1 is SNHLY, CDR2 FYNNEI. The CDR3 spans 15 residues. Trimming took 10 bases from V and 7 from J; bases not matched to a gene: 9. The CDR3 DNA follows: TGTGCCACCACAGGACTAGCGGGGGGTGGGAATGAGCAGTTCTTC. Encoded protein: CATTGLAGGGNEQFF.